These 21 T cell receptor beta chains were sequenced from one sample in a study of vaccination effects on CD4 cells after COVID-19 (dated by TCRdb to the early 2020s). After 10 days of culture, CD4+ T cells were isolated with the EasySep CD4+ T cell isolation kit. Two doses of either the BNT162b2 or the mRNA-1273 mRNA SARS-CoV-2 vaccine were administered to participants. Their antigens are not known. The method behind the library was the immunoSEQ multiplex PCR assay. Entries here come from immuneACCESS through TCRdb and include only in-frame sequences with V and J called. Some clones fail to appear in such tables; in the studies checked, an unresolved V gene covers under half of the shortfall, and the cause of the remainder is unknown. This sample comprises approximately 60,000 clones, 78% of them detected only once. The biggest ten clones account for around 4% of the sample. The sequencing here drew on CD4+ T cells from PBMCs cultured without peptide, taken after COVID-19 vaccination. The receptors were gathered from a human donor who received a COVID-19 vaccine.

The chain recombines TRBV21-1 with TRBJ1-5. TRBV21-1 is a recognized pseudogene. The CDR3 is made up of 13 amino acids. The CDR3 sequence is CARGQCGNQPQHF. CDR3 in DNA: TGTGCCAGAGGCCAATGTGGCAATCAGCCCCAGCATTTT.

The rearrangement links TRBV30 to TRBJ2-5; TRBD2 aligns across 9 bases. The germline CDR1 and CDR2 sequences are GTSNPN and SVGIG (reference sequence). The CDR3 consists of 14 residues. Germline trimming cut 3 bases from V and 3 bases from J; bases unmatched to any gene: 5. The CDR3 spells CAWSRTSVEETQYF. The CDR3 DNA reads as TGTGCCTGGAGCCGGACTAGCGTTGAAGAGACCCAGTACTTC. The entire variable domain, with the rest obtained from reference TRBV30 and TRBJ2-5, is as follows: SQTIHQWPATLVQPVGSPLSLECTVEGTSNPNLYWYRQAAGRGLQLLFYSVGIGQISSEVPQNLSASRPQDRQFILSSKKLLLSDSGFYLCAWSRTSVEETQYFGPGTRLLVL.

The rearrangement links TRBV5-1 to TRBJ1-2; D is unclear. The germline V gene has CDR1 SGHRS and CDR2 YFSETQ. Trimming removed 4 bases at V and 7 bases at J, with 14 bases between. The CDR3 runs 13 residues. The CDR3 loop is CASSLWSEVGYTF. CDR3 sequence (DNA): TGCGCCAGCAGCCTCTGGAGTGAGGTTGGCTACACCTTC.

The chain recombines TRBV18 with TRBJ1-1; D gene ambiguous. V was cut by 2 bases and J by 6 bases, with 10 bases left in between. The CDR3 has 13 residues. Germline lookup yields CDR1 KGHSH and CDR2 LQKENI. The CDR3, as DNA: TGTGCCAGCTCACCAGCACAGCTCTCTGAAGCTTTCTTT. Protein product: CASSPAQLSEAFF.

This chain links TRBV12-2 with TRBJ2-5; the table's TRBD1 call for D was not verified on the DNA. TRBV12-2 is classified as a pseudogene. The CDR3 is 14 residues long. The CDR3 here is CASRLAGAKETQYF. The DNA for the CDR3 is TGTGCAAGTCGCTTAGCGGGGGCCAAAGAGACCCAGTACTTC.

The rearrangement joins TRBV7-9 to TRBJ1-5; weak D call: TRBD1 (5 bases). Trimming pared 1 base from V and 1 base from J, leaving 8 bases between. The germline gives CDR1 SEHNR, CDR2 FQNEAQ (reference sequence). The CDR3 is 15 residues long. CDR3 nucleotides: TGTGCCAGCAGCTTAGGGGGGAGGAGCAATCAGCCCCAGCATTTT. Protein: CASSLGGRSNQPQHF.

The CDR3: CASRNGLGNIQYF. The CDR3, as DNA: TGTGCCAGCAGGAACGGACTGGGAAACATTCAGTACTTC. The chain joins TRBV6-5 to TRBJ2-4, with D maybe TRBD2 (5 bases). Looked up from germline, CDR1 is MNHEY and CDR2 is SVGAGI. V shed 6 bases and J shed 6 bases, with 12 bases lying between them. The CDR3 runs 13 residues.

The chain couples TRBV11-2 to TRBJ2-1, with TRBD1 matching over 10 bases. CDR1 is SGHAT and CDR2 is FQNNGV in the germline V gene. Germline trimming cut 1 base from V and 9 bases from J; bases unmatched to any gene: 6. This CDR3 region has 15 residues. For the CDR3, the DNA is TGTGCCAGCAGCTTAGTGGGGGACAGGGGAGGTGAGCAGTTCTTC. It is translated as CASSLVGDRGGEQFF.

The V call is TRBV7-3, the J call TRBJ2-2; D remains unclear. The CDR3 totals 15 residues. Per the germline V gene, CDR1 is SGHTA and CDR2 is FQGTGA. The V and J ends lost 2 bases and 3 bases respectively, with 10 bases between them. The CDR3 reads CASSLYGLDTGELFF. The CDR3 bases are TGTGCCAGCAGCTTATACGGGTTGGACACCGGGGAGCTGTTTTTT.

This clone occurred a few times. The chain couples TRBV14 to TRBJ1-1, with 7 nucleotides matching TRBD1. The germline CDR1 and CDR2 sequences are SGHDN and FVKESK. The CDR3 runs to 15 residues. The V and J ends lost 3 bases and 4 bases, in that order; junction bases with no gene match: 8. This CDR3 is CASSHLDRVGTEAFF. The DNA of the CDR3 is TGTGCCAGCAGCCACCTTGACAGGGTCGGCACTGAAGCTTTCTTT.

V and J are TRBV19 and TRBJ1-1; the D is unclear. Trimming removed 10 bases from V and 0 bases from J, with 15 bases in between. Germline V gives CDR1 LNHDA, CDR2 SQIVND (reference sequence). This CDR3 region has 14 residues. The CDR3 is CATRTWGVNTEAFF. CDR3 coding DNA: TGTGCCACCAGGACTTGGGGTGTGAACACTGAAGCTTTCTTT.

The chain employs TRBV2 and TRBJ2-5, with D perhaps being TRBD1 or TRBD2 (5 bases each). Trimming removed 8 bases at V and 5 bases at J, with 6 bases between. The CDR3 extends over 10 amino acids. CDR1 is SNHLY, CDR2 FYNNEI, per germline. The CDR3 DNA reads TGTGCCAGCGGGGACGAGACCCAGTACTTC. As protein: CASGDETQYF.

The J gene is TRBJ1-2, the V gene TRBV5-4; D possibly corresponds to TRBD1 (6 bases). The CDR3 covers 15 residues. V was shortened by 3 bases and J by 7 bases, with 19 bases between the two germline ends. Germline-derived CDR1 and CDR2 are SGHNT and YYREEE (reference sequence). In DNA form, the CDR3 reads TGTGCCAGCAGCTGGGACATGAGGGAGGTGGGTGGCTACACCTTC. Translating it yields CASSWDMREVGGYTF.

In this sample, this clone turned up a few times. The CDR3 spells CASSNRQGEAFF. The CDR3 bases are TGTGCCAGCAGTAACAGACAGGGGGAAGCTTTCTTT. The chain carries TRBV6-5 and TRBJ1-1, with 8 bases identical to TRBD1. Germline CDR1 is MNHEY and CDR2 is SVGAGI. The CDR3 consists of 12 residues. With 5 bases clipped from V and 8 bases from J, the junction kept 4 bases outside the gene matches.

The chain is built from TRBV15 and TRBJ1-4; possible D gene TRBD1, 5 bases. Trimming pared 0 bases from V and 5 bases from J, leaving 10 bases between. Looked up from germline, CDR1 is LNHNV and CDR2 is YYDKDF (reference sequence). The CDR3 totals 15 residues. The DNA for the CDR3 is TGTGCCACCAGCAGAGAAGAGGGGTTCAATGAAAAACTGTTTTTT. It is translated as CATSREEGFNEKLFF.

The CDR3 loop is CASSEYRDSPLHF. The CDR3 DNA sequence: TGTGCCAGCAGTGAATACAGGGATTCACCCCTCCACTTT. V gene TRBV12-3 or TRBV12-4 combines with J gene TRBJ1-6, with D tentatively TRBD1 (6 bases). The CDR3 is made up of 13 amino acids. Trimming took 5 bases from V and 8 from J, leaving 10 bases between them.

This chain connects TRBV9 to TRBJ2-3; 13 nucleotides match TRBD2. V was pared by 4 bases and J by 4 bases, with 6 bases of the junction left unmatched. The CDR3 covers 16 residues. CDR1 SGDLS and CDR2 YYNGEE come from the germline V gene. CDR3 in DNA: TGTGCCAGCAGCCCCCCGGGACTAGCGGGGTCAGATACGCAGTATTTT. Translating gives CASSPPGLAGSDTQYF.

The rearrangement links TRBV29-1 to TRBJ2-1; D possibly uses TRBD1 or TRBD2 (6 bases each). This CDR3 is 12 amino acids long. Germline V CDR1 and CDR2: SQVTM, ANQGSEA. Trimming pared 4 bases from V and 7 bases from J, leaving 11 bases between. CDR3 bases: TGCAGCGTTGCGGGGGCGGGGAATGAGCAGTTCTTC. Translation: CSVAGAGNEQFF.

In its sample, this clone was seen once. The V gene is TRBV27, the J gene TRBJ1-2, with TRBD1 as a possible D gene (5 bases). Germline loops: CDR1 MNHEY, CDR2 SMNVEV (reference sequence). This CDR3 is built from 15 residues. Deletions cut 0 bases from V and 3 bases from J, with 11 bases between. CDR3 coding DNA: TGTGCCAGCAGTTTATCGTACCAGGGCTACTATGGCTACACCTTC. It codes for CASSLSYQGYYGYTF.

V and J are TRBV4-1 and TRBJ2-1; TRBD1 agrees at 7 bases. Germline trimming cut 1 base from V and 1 base from J; bases unmatched to any gene: 10. CDR1 and CDR2 (germline): MGHRA, YSYEKL. The CDR3 has 18 residues. Here the CDR3 DNA reads TGCGCCAGCAGCCAAGTAAGCGGTGGGGACAGATCCTACAATGAGCAGTTCTTC. Translated: CASSQVSGGDRSYNEQFF.

The gene calls are TRBV28 and TRBJ2-1, with a weak D call TRBD2 (6 bases). This CDR3 spans 14 amino acids. The ends were cut back, 6 bases at V and 6 bases at J, with 15 bases in the middle. The germline CDR1 and CDR2 sequences are MDHEN and SYDVKM. In nucleotides, the CDR3 is TGTGCCAGCAGGCCCGATGGGACTCGCAATGAGCAGTTCTTC. This translates into CASRPDGTRNEQFF.